This T cell receptor beta chain was retrieved from a study of blood T cell repertoires in COVID-19. The germline V gene has CDR1 SNHLY and CDR2 FYNNEI. The CDR3 is 18 residues long. V was clipped by 6 bases and J by 7 bases; unmatched bases: 17. In the original analysis: Reference gene primers were amplified, and this amplification served to estimate nucleated cell counts. Assay used: immunoSEQ multiplex PCR; TCRdb lists only in-frame clones, some missing. The V and J calls and clone size come from that table; D and trimming were worked out from the DNA. In the table there are about 280,000 clones, around 90% of which are singletons. The table lists this clone with a count of one.

This chain joins TRBV2 and TRBJ2-1, with TRBD2 matching 11 bases. This receptor was identified in a woman younger than 45 who had recovered from COVID-19. Input material: PBMCs or T cells enriched from blood (not recorded which). CDR3 nucleotide sequence: TGTGCCAGCAGGGTCCCTAGCGGGGGGCCCAAATTTGTGAATGAGCAGTTCTTC. This codes for CASRVPSGGPKFVNEQFF.